What follows are 19 T cell receptor beta chains derived from one specimen sequenced in a study of metastatic and nonmetastatic thyroid tumors. Before thyroid surgery, none of the patients had received any treatment. TCRdb re-called the PCR reads via MiXCR. Of about 5,400 clones in the sample, around 35% are singletons; the top ten hold roughly a quarter. The specimen was adjacent normal tissue. These receptors were obtained from a female donor with papillary thyroid cancer or a benign thyroid nodule (not recorded which). Some clones in this sample may be carry-over from other donors' samples.

By its share, this clone is large. The genes are TRBV6-2 or TRBV6-3 and TRBJ1-5; perhaps TRBD1 as D (6 bases). The germline V gene has CDR1 MNHEY and CDR2 SVGEGT. Trimming pared 4 bases from V and 4 bases from J, leaving 20 bases between. This CDR3 is built from 17 residues. The CDR3 nucleotides are TGTGCCAGCAGTTCTCCGGGGGGCGGGAGCGGTAATCAGCCCCAGCATTTT. As protein: CASSSPGGGSGNQPQHF.

This clone was seen more than once but under ten times. The chain couples TRBV19 to TRBJ1-1; D remains ambiguous. Germline lookup yields CDR1 LNHDA and CDR2 SQIVND (reference sequence). V gave up 3 bases and J gave up 1 base, with 6 bases separating them. The CDR3 length is 13 residues. CDR3 protein: CASSIWGNTEAFF. In nucleotides, the CDR3 is TGTGCCAGTAGTATTTGGGGGAACACTGAAGCTTTCTTT.

The rearrangement uses TRBV30 and TRBJ1-1, with 8 bases matching TRBD1. CDR1 and CDR2 from the germline V gene are GTSNPN and SVGIG (reference sequence). The CDR3 consists of 12 residues. V was pared by 4 bases and J by 3 bases, with 1 base of the junction left unmatched. In DNA form, the CDR3 reads TGTGCCTGGACGGACAGGGACACTGAAGCTTTCTTT. Its protein product is CAWTDRDTEAFF.

This rearrangement joins TRBV5-1 to TRBJ2-1; 8 bases map to TRBD1. Germline values: CDR1 SGHRS, CDR2 YFSETQ. The CDR3 loop spans 14 amino acids. Losses at the gene ends were 4 bases for V and 5 bases for J; bases not matched to a gene: 5. The DNA of the CDR3 is TGCGCCAGCAGCACCCGGACAGGGAACAATGAGCAGTTCTTC. The encoded protein is CASSTRTGNNEQFF.

This clone is medium-sized in the sample. The V call is TRBV24-1, the J call TRBJ1-1; D unclear. Trimming shortened V by 6 bases and J by 1 base, and 5 bases separated the two germline ends. Germline V gene lookup returns CDR1 KGHDR and CDR2 SFDVKD. This CDR3 is built from 12 residues. For the CDR3, the DNA is TGTGCCACCAGTAGAGGGAACACTGAAGCTTTCTTT. Protein product: CATSRGNTEAFF.

Only a few counts were recorded for this clone. V gene TRBV6-1 combines with J gene TRBJ2-1; 7 bases fit TRBD1. The CDR3 totals 14 residues. V gave up 8 bases and J gave up 2 bases; unmatched junction bases: 6. Germline lookup yields CDR1 MNHNS and CDR2 SASEGT. This CDR3 is CASGLGQTYNEQFF. CDR3 nucleotides: TGTGCCAGCGGGTTGGGACAGACCTACAATGAGCAGTTCTTC.

This clone has a handful of counts. The gene calls are TRBV2 and TRBJ1-2, with D perhaps TRBD1 (6 bases). CDR1 SNHLY and CDR2 FYNNEI come from the germline V gene. V was cut by 6 bases and J by 1 base, with 9 bases left in between. The CDR3 extends over 13 amino acids. The CDR3 sequence: CASSRGGNYGYTF. The CDR3 region has the DNA TGTGCCAGCAGCAGAGGGGGTAACTATGGCTACACCTTC.

The rearrangement uses TRBV7-2 and TRBJ2-7; 7 nucleotides agree with TRBD2. The J segment lost 0 bases and the V segment lost 5 bases, leaving 7 bases of the junction unmatched. The CDR3 spans 15 residues. The germline V gene encodes CDR1 SGHTA and CDR2 FQGNSA. The CDR3 sequence: CASSPLADISYEQYF. CDR3 bases: TGTGCCAGCAGCCCCCTAGCGGACATCTCCTACGAGCAGTACTTC.

This clone has more than one count but fewer than ten. The V call is TRBV6-2 or TRBV6-3, the J call TRBJ2-2, with D possibly TRBD1 on 5 matching bases. Germline-derived CDR1 and CDR2 are MNHEY and SVGEGT. This CDR3 comprises 18 residues. CDR3 nucleotide sequence: TGTGCAAGCCATACCCTAAGGATGGACAACAGAAACACCGGGGAGCTGTTTTTT. This encodes CASHTLRMDNRNTGELFF.

J is TRBJ1-2 and V is TRBV12-3 or TRBV12-4; a weak D match, TRBD1 (6 bases). CDR3 size: 13 residues. V was pared by 1 base and J by 4 bases, with 7 bases between. CDR3 sequence: CASSLGDTYGYTF. In nucleotides, the CDR3 is TGTGCCAGCAGTTTAGGGGACACCTATGGCTACACCTTC.

By its share, this clone is medium-sized. V usage is TRBV29-1 and J usage is TRBJ2-1, with D possibly being TRBD2 (6 bases). Germline V gene sequence: CDR1 SQVTM, CDR2 ANQGSEA. CDR3 size: 13 residues. V lost 4 bases and J 9 bases, leaving 16 bases between the germline ends. CDR3 DNA: TGCAGCGTTGTAGCCCCGCGGGGCGCTGAGCAGTTCTTC. Amino acid sequence: CSVVAPRGAEQFF.

This chain uses TRBV11-3 with TRBJ2-3, with 7 bases matching TRBD1. The CDR3 has 14 amino acids. V shed 5 bases, J shed 6 bases, and the junction held 8 bases outside the gene matches. The germline CDR1 and CDR2 sequences are SGHNT and YENEEA. CDR3 in DNA: TGTGCCAGCAGCCTCGGGACAGTTTCCGATACGCAGTATTTT. Translating gives CASSLGTVSDTQYF.

This clone is termed medium-sized. The chain links TRBV11-2 to TRBJ2-2; 11 bases line up with TRBD2. The CDR3 runs 16 residues. Germline V gives CDR1 SGHAT, CDR2 FQNNGV. After removal of 5 bases from V and 5 bases from J, the junction contained 7 bases not matched to a gene. In DNA form, the CDR3 reads TGTGCCAGCAGCGATATACTAGCGGGAGAGACCGGGGAGCTGTTTTTT. Protein product: CASSDILAGETGELFF.

The chain has TRBV2 and TRBJ2-2, with D perhaps matching TRBD2 (6 bases). This CDR3 has 18 residues. The ends were cut back, 3 bases at V and 2 bases at J, with 19 bases in the middle. Germline assignment: CDR1 SNHLY and CDR2 FYNNEI. The CDR3 DNA sequence: TGTGCCAGCAGTGACGGAGTGGGTAGGGAGGCAAACACCGGGGAGCTGTTTTTT. Translating it yields CASSDGVGREANTGELFF.

This clone counts as large (0.1 to 1%). V gene TRBV20-1 combines with J gene TRBJ2-2, with no clear D. Trimming removed 5 bases at V and 6 bases at J, with 16 bases between. Germline-derived CDR1 and CDR2 are DFQATT and SNEGSKA (reference sequence). The CDR3 totals 14 residues. The CDR3 sequence: CSAASWARAGELFF. The CDR3 DNA follows: TGCAGTGCTGCTTCGTGGGCTAGGGCCGGGGAGCTGTTTTTT.

This clone occurred a few times. V is TRBV6-2 or TRBV6-3 and J is TRBJ2-3, with 12 bases that match TRBD2. Germline lookup yields CDR1 MNHEY and CDR2 SVGEGT. Losses at the gene ends were 6 bases for V and 1 base for J; bases not matched to a gene: 8. The CDR3 has 17 residues. Here the CDR3 DNA reads TGTGCCAGCAGCCAACTAGCGGGGGGCTACCGCACAGATACGCAGTATTTT. Translating it yields CASSQLAGGYRTDTQYF.

This chain connects TRBV3-1 to TRBJ2-7; no reliable D call. V was shortened by 0 bases and J by 2 bases, with 17 bases between the two germline ends. Germline V CDR1 and CDR2: LGHDT, YNNKEL (reference sequence). The CDR3 is 17 amino acids. The CDR3 loop reads CASSQDNAGHVPYEQYF. The CDR3 bases are TGTGCCAGCAGCCAAGATAATGCAGGCCATGTACCCTACGAGCAGTACTTC.

In its sample, this clone was seen a few times. The chain couples TRBV28 to TRBJ1-6; 9 bases map to TRBD1. The ends lost 6 bases at V and 9 bases at J; junction bases unmatched: 15. The CDR3 extends over 17 amino acids. CDR1 and CDR2 (germline): MDHEN, SYDVKM. The CDR3 nucleotides are TGTGCCAGCAGCCCGCACAGGGGGCGCGACTTGGTTTCACCCCTCCACTTT. Translated: CASSPHRGRDLVSPLHF.

This clone was observed a handful of times. This chain connects TRBV28 to TRBJ1-1, with D possibly TRBD1 on 6 matching bases. Germline V gene data show CDR1 as MDHEN and CDR2 as SYDVKM. CDR3 length: 14 amino acids. V lost 7 bases and J 5 bases, leaving 17 bases between the germline ends. This CDR3 reads CASTPRAGVTEAFF. CDR3 sequence (DNA): TGTGCCAGCACCCCCCGGGCAGGGGTAACTGAAGCTTTCTTT.